A single sample gave rise to the 19 T cell receptor beta chains below, sequenced in a study of early T cells in non-severe SARS-CoV-2 infection. A single record per CDR3 protein comes from TCRdb applying MiXCR to the 5' RACE reads. Seen here are fewer than 80,000 distinct CDR3 sequences, less than 15% observed once, and the top ten hold approximately 5.5%. The sequencing sample was made of whole blood. The receptors stem from an adult who was a healthcare worker with PCR-confirmed SARS-CoV-2 infection or an uninfected control (not recorded which).

This clonotype was seen a handful of times. This chain links TRBV15 with TRBJ1-3; no clear D. CDR3 size: 15 residues. Trimming removed 1 base from V and 4 bases from J, with 11 bases in between. The germline V gene encodes CDR1 LNHNV and CDR2 YYDKDF (reference sequence). Written as DNA, the CDR3 is TGTGCCACCAGCAGAGGAAATACAGCGGGAAACACCATATATTTT. Translated: CATSRGNTAGNTIYF.

This clonotype has only a few counts. V and J are TRBV4-1 and TRBJ2-3; 8 positions agree with TRBD2. Trimming cost V 3 bases and J 3 bases; bases outside gene matches: 8. The CDR3 has 16 residues. Germline loops: CDR1 MGHRA, CDR2 YSYEKL. CDR3 nucleotides: TGCGCCAGCAGCCATGTCGGCGGGAGGCGGACAGATACGCAGTATTTT. Translation gives CASSHVGGRRTDTQYF.

A few counts support this clonotype. The gene calls are TRBV4-1 and TRBJ1-3; D remains ambiguous. The CDR3 consists of 13 residues. V dropped 4 bases and J dropped 1 base, with 5 bases sitting between them. Germline loops: CDR1 MGHRA, CDR2 YSYEKL. CDR3 DNA: TGCGCCAGCAGCCCGAGATCTGGAAACACCATATATTTT. Its protein is CASSPRSGNTIYF.

This clonotype was found many times. This sequence joins TRBV5-1 and TRBJ1-1; D gene ambiguous. CDR1 and CDR2 (germline): SGHRS, YFSETQ. The CDR3 length is 13 residues. V lost 4 bases, J lost 4 bases, and 11 bases lay in between. CDR3: CASSDHVGTEAFF. CDR3 bases: TGCGCCAGCAGCGACCACGTGGGCACTGAAGCTTTCTTT.

This clonotype showed up many times. This chain links TRBV2 with TRBJ1-2, with D maybe TRBD1 (6 bases). V lost 3 bases and J lost 4, with 9 bases in between. CDR1 and CDR2 from the germline V gene are SNHLY and FYNNEI. This CDR3 is built from 13 residues. DNA for the CDR3: TGTGCCAGCAGTGACAGGGGTGGCTATGGCTACACCTTC. Translated: CASSDRGGYGYTF.

This clonotype has just a few counts. The genes are TRBV7-2 and TRBJ1-2, with 10 positions matching TRBD1. V dropped 5 bases and J dropped 2; count of bases not matched to a gene: 2. Germline CDR1 SGHTA, CDR2 FQGNSA. This CDR3 region has 14 residues. This CDR3 reads CASSRDRGNYGYTF. The CDR3 coding sequence is TGTGCCAGCAGCCGGGACAGGGGAAACTATGGCTACACCTTC. Variable domain in full (rest from reference TRBV7-2 and TRBJ1-2): GAGVSQSPSNKVTEKGKDVELRCDPISGHTALYWYRQSLGQGLEFLIYFQGNSAPDKSGLPSDRFSAERTGGSVSTLTIQRTQQEDSAVYLCASSRDRGNYGYTFGSGTRLTVV.

In this sample, this clonotype turned up many times. V is TRBV11-2 and J is TRBJ2-3; D is possibly TRBD1 (5 bases). V lost 8 bases and J lost 0, with 9 bases in between. CDR1 is SGHAT, CDR2 FQNNGV, per germline. CDR3 length: 13 residues. CDR3 bases: TGTGCCAGCTCCAGGGCGAGCACAGATACGCAGTATTTT. Amino acid sequence: CASSRASTDTQYF.

The chain joins TRBV12-3 or TRBV12-4 to TRBJ2-7, with D tentatively TRBD2 (5 bases). The CDR3 has 12 residues. V lost 6 bases and J lost 4, with 10 bases in between. The CDR3 region is CASSPRGYEQYF. For the CDR3, the DNA is TGTGCCAGCAGCCCTCGGGGATACGAGCAGTACTTC.

This clonotype was detected a few times. This chain links TRBV20-1 with TRBJ2-7, with 7 bases matching TRBD1. Germline CDR1 is DFQATT and CDR2 is SNEGSKA (reference sequence). CDR3 length: 15 amino acids. V trimming: 2 bases; J trimming: 5 bases; junction bases outside the gene matches: 12. The CDR3 DNA reads TGCAGTGCTAGAATGACAGGGCTTTTCCGCGACGAGCAGTACTTC. This gives the protein CSARMTGLFRDEQYF.

The chain joins TRBV7-2 to TRBJ2-4, with 8 nucleotides matching TRBD2. Germline CDR1 is SGHTA and CDR2 is FQGNSA. Unmatched junction bases numbered 7, after V lost 3 bases and J lost 6 bases. This CDR3 has 15 residues. This chain's CDR3 is CASSLPGRGGNIQYF. The CDR3 DNA follows: TGTGCCAGCAGCTTGCCGGGCCGGGGGGGAAACATTCAGTACTTC. The full variable domain, in which reference TRBV7-2 and TRBJ2-4 provide the parts outside the CDR3, is GAGVSQSPSNKVTEKGKDVELRCDPISGHTALYWYRQSLGQGLEFLIYFQGNSAPDKSGLPSDRFSAERTGGSVSTLTIQRTQQEDSAVYLCASSLPGRGGNIQYFGAGTRLSVL.

V and J are TRBV29-1 and TRBJ2-3; the D gene is possibly TRBD2 (5 bases). Germline values: CDR1 SQVTM, CDR2 ANQGSEA. The ends were cut back, 2 bases at V and 5 bases at J, with 11 bases in the middle. The CDR3 extends over 13 amino acids. The CDR3 here is CSVETGIGDTQYF. The CDR3 nucleotides are TGCAGCGTTGAAACCGGGATTGGAGATACGCAGTATTTT.

This chain uses TRBV5-4 with TRBJ2-1, with 9 positions matching TRBD2. The germline V gene encodes CDR1 SGHNT and CDR2 YYREEE (reference sequence). The CDR3 is made up of 13 amino acids. V lost 3 bases and J lost 7; bases outside the gene matches: 2. CDR3 in DNA: TGTGCCAGCAGCTGGACTAGCGCGAATGAGCAGTTCTTC. Protein sequence: CASSWTSANEQFF.

This sequence joins TRBV20-1 and TRBJ1-2; 7 nucleotides align to TRBD1. Trimming at V came to 7 bases and at J to 4 bases, leaving 12 bases not matched to a gene. Germline V gene sequence: CDR1 DFQATT, CDR2 SNEGSKA (reference sequence). This CDR3 is built from 14 residues. The CDR3 spells CSVGQVNPTYGYTF. CDR3 coding DNA: TGCAGTGTCGGACAGGTCAACCCCACCTATGGCTACACCTTC.

The CDR3 here is CASMRGHNEKLFF. DNA of the CDR3: TGTGCCAGTATGCGCGGTCATAATGAAAAACTGTTTTTT. This chain links TRBV19 with TRBJ1-4; no definite D call. Per germline, CDR1 LNHDA and CDR2 SQIVND (reference sequence). The CDR3 consists of 13 residues. Trimming pared 7 bases from V and 4 bases from J, leaving 10 bases between.

This clonotype is judged medium-sized. This chain joins TRBV6-4 and TRBJ2-3, with TRBD2 matching 14 bases. The CDR3 contains 15 residues. V gave up 6 bases and J gave up 6 bases; unmatched junction bases: 5. Per germline, CDR1 MRHNA and CDR2 SNTAGT. CDR3 sequence reads: CASRRLAGGSDTQYF. Here the CDR3 DNA reads TGTGCCAGCAGAAGACTAGCGGGGGGGTCCGATACGCAGTATTTT.

The chain has TRBV19 and TRBJ2-7; 8 bases map to TRBD2. Germline lookup yields CDR1 LNHDA and CDR2 SQIVND (reference sequence). J was trimmed by 0 bases and V by 3 bases; bases with no gene match: 7. CDR3 length: 16 amino acids. The CDR3 reads CASSIEWGTSSYEQYF. CDR3 nucleotide sequence: TGTGCCAGTAGTATCGAATGGGGGACTAGCTCCTACGAGCAGTACTTC.

The rearrangement joins TRBV9 to TRBJ2-1; no definite D call. The CDR3 length is 15 residues. Germline CDR1 SGDLS, CDR2 YYNGEE. Trimming took 0 bases from V and 0 from J, leaving 7 bases between them. Here the CDR3 DNA reads TGTGCCAGCAGCGTAGCAGGCCGCTCCTACAATGAGCAGTTCTTC. Protein product: CASSVAGRSYNEQFF.

This clonotype was seen only a few times. The V and J genes are TRBV6-5 and TRBJ2-1, with D possibly matching TRBD1 (6 bases). Between the trimmed V and J ends, which lost 1 base and 9 bases, there was a span of 16 bases. The CDR3 runs 15 residues. Per the germline V gene, CDR1 is MNHEY and CDR2 is SVGAGI. The CDR3 sequence: CASSYFMGAGREQFF. CDR3 DNA: TGTGCCAGCAGTTACTTCATGGGGGCCGGTCGTGAGCAGTTCTTC.

This clonotype was counted at least ten times. The chain carries TRBV10-3 and TRBJ1-2; 8 bases are a match to TRBD1. V trimming: 6 bases; J trimming: 3 bases; junction bases outside the gene matches: 3. Germline loops: CDR1 ENHRY, CDR2 SYGVKD. This CDR3 spans 13 amino acids. CDR3 amino acids: CAISQGADYGYTF. In DNA, the CDR3 is TGTGCCATCAGCCAGGGGGCTGACTATGGCTACACCTTC.